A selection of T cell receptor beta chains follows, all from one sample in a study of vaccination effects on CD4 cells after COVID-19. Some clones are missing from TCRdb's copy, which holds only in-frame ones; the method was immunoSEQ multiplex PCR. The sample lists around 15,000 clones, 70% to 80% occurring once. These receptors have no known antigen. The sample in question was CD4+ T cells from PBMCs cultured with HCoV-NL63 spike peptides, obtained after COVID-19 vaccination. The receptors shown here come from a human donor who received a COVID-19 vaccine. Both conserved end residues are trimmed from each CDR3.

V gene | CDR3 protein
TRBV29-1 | SVQGGHGYT
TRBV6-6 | ASSYPRGATEAF
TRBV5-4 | ASSFNPGNTIY
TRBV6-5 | ASSSTGTGLSTEAF
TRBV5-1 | ASSQGQNTGELF
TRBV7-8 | ASSARTGFNQPQH
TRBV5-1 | ASSLAQNTEAF
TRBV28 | ASSPAGTDYGYT
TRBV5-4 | ASSPEETGKTQY
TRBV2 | ASSRDRASEQF
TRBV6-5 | ASSYRGSNGGYT
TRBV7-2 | ASSLEAAYQPQH
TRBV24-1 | ATYFVQEDPNYGYT
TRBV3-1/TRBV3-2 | ASSRGQGMRGGEKLF
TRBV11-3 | ASSLHYRETQY
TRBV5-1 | ASSPQGSSYNSPLH
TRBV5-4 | ASSGSAGADTQY
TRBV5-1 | ASSLVGTGYEQY
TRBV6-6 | ASSYAWGPQPYEQY
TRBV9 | ASSLGQGLVGNYGYT
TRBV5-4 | ASAEDRHVFTDTQY
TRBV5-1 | ASSLVGDSGNTIY
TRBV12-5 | ASATARENQPQH
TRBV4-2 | ASSQDGGLAGNEQF
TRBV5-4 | ASGTGATNEKLF
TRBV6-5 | ASSYTATGANVLT
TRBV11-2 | ASSLGLTGGGKLF
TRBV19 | ASSIWRLAGQRLSGANVLT
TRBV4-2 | ASSPTMGQGSYEQY
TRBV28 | ASSLPRHYGYT
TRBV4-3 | ASSQDPAAGRTQY
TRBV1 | TSSQRLQGGSPLH
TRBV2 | ASSEGGGGTEAF
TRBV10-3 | ANNSPLH
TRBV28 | ASSSQDRDGTEAF
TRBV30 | AWSPWAFEAF
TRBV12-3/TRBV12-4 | ASSLNTDTQY
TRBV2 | ASSDQTGAMETQY
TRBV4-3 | ASSHGSGGANYGYT
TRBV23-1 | ASSQGRGGQGGRGYT
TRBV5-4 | ASTRPGQGRNTEAF
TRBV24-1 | ATSEAPGGLSGSSYNEQF
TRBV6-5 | ASRLGTGGAGELF
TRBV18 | ASSADRGDSPLH
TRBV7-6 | ASSPAQGPYGYT
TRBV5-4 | ASSGQDEETQY
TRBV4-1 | ASSQTGLNSPLH
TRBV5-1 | ASGLAGYNEQF
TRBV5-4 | ASSSYGPLNEKLF
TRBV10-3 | AISVGRDSGNTIY
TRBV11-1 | ASSPQGGYEQY
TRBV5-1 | ASSFTGDEAF
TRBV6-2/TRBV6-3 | ASSSVNTEAF
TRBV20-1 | SALLFPWQF
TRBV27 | ASSEGTGQGVGH
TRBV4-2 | ASSQVGGVLTGSGNTIY
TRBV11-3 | ASSQGSSGRNTDTQY